These 24 T cell receptor beta chains were all obtained from the same sample, sequenced in a study of CD8 T cells in ankylosing spondylitis. TCRdb fed the 5' RACE reads into MiXCR, producing one record per CDR3 protein. The table lists fewer than 250,000 distinct CDR3 sequences, roughly a tenth of them singletons. Sequenced sample: blood, either unsorted or a sorted T cell fraction (not recorded which). These receptors all stem from a male donor with ankylosing spondylitis or in good health (not recorded which).

This clonotype was counted ten times or more. The rearrangement joins TRBV24-1 to TRBJ2-1; weak D call: TRBD2 (5 bases). The CDR3 extends over 15 amino acids. The V end was cut by 4 bases, the J end by 6 bases, with 15 bases between. Germline CDR1 is KGHDR and CDR2 is SFDVKD. The CDR3 DNA is TGTGCCACCAGTGACCCCCACCTCCGGGGCAATGAGCAGTTCTTC. Translating it yields CATSDPHLRGNEQFF.

This clonotype was counted many times. CDR3 sequence (DNA): TGTGCCAGCAGTACTACGAGAGGAGATACGCAGTATTTT. Its protein is CASSTTRGDTQYF. V usage is TRBV12-3 or TRBV12-4 and J usage is TRBJ2-3; D not resolved. The CDR3 is made up of 13 amino acids. V dropped 5 bases and J dropped 5 bases, with 11 bases sitting between them.

The genes are TRBV9 and TRBJ2-7, with D unclear. The CDR3 is made up of 16 amino acids. Germline CDR1 and CDR2: SGDLS and YYNGEE. V was clipped by 6 bases and J by 2 bases, with 21 bases between them. As DNA, the CDR3 is TGTGCCAGCATCAGATATGGGCTAACTAAAACCTACGAGCAGTACTTC. It specifies CASIRYGLTKTYEQYF.

This clonotype showed up many times. The gene calls are TRBV5-6 and TRBJ2-7, with 10 bases lining up with TRBD1. This CDR3 comprises 16 residues. V shed 2 bases and J 3 bases; nucleotides not matched to a gene: 8. Germline-derived CDR1 and CDR2 are SGHDT and YYEEEE. For the CDR3, the DNA is TGTGCCAGCAGCTTTTCCGGAGGGACAGGGGTCTACGAGCAGTACTTC. Translating it yields CASSFSGGTGVYEQYF.

V is TRBV20-1 and J is TRBJ1-4; no clear D. V was pared by 0 bases and J by 4 bases, with 9 bases between. Germline CDR1 and CDR2: DFQATT and SNEGSKA (reference sequence). The CDR3 has 14 residues. The CDR3 sequence is CSAREWSFNEKLFF. CDR3 DNA: TGCAGTGCTAGAGAATGGAGTTTTAATGAAAAACTGTTTTTT.

CDR3 amino acids: CASSPSLGLAGVVSDTQYF. CDR3 nucleotide sequence: TGTGCCAGCAGTCCATCACTCGGACTAGCGGGGGTAGTTTCGGATACGCAGTATTTT. The rearrangement links TRBV27 to TRBJ2-3, with 13 bases that match TRBD2. V lost 5 bases to trimming and J lost 6 bases; unmatched junction nucleotides: 17. In germline, CDR1 is MNHEY, CDR2 SMNVEV (reference sequence). The CDR3 has 19 amino acids.

At least ten counts were recorded for this clonotype. The gene calls are TRBV20-1 and TRBJ2-2; D gene uncertain. CDR1 and CDR2 from the germline V gene are DFQATT and SNEGSKA (reference sequence). The CDR3 contains 12 residues. Here the CDR3 DNA reads TGCAGCGCAGATCCGAACACCGGGGAGCTGTTTTTT. Amino acids: CSADPNTGELFF.

This clonotype came up many times. The chain carries TRBV12-3 or TRBV12-4 and TRBJ2-1; possible D gene TRBD2, 7 bases. The V and J ends lost 6 bases and 4 bases respectively, with 22 bases between them. CDR3 length: 17 residues. CDR3 coding DNA: TGTGCCAGCAGCCGCATTTCTGGCGGGGGCCTGTACAATGAGCAGTTCTTC. It yields the protein CASSRISGGGLYNEQFF.

The sample holds a few counts of this clonotype. This chain joins TRBV5-1 and TRBJ2-7; 7 nucleotides match TRBD1. The CDR3 covers 13 residues. The V gene's germline CDR1 is SGHRS and CDR2 YFSETQ. The trim removed 1 base at V and 2 bases at J, leaving 0 bases unmatched. DNA of the CDR3: TGCGCCAGCAGCTTGAGGGGGCCCTACGAGCAGTACTTC. It is translated as CASSLRGPYEQYF.

The chain carries TRBV28 and TRBJ1-3; unclear D gene. V lost 3 bases to trimming and J lost 0 bases, with 9 bases between them. This CDR3 is built from 15 residues. Germline assignment: CDR1 MDHEN and CDR2 SYDVKM. The CDR3 DNA reads as TGTGCCAGCAGTTTGGCGGTTTCCTCTGGAAACACCATATATTTT. The encoded protein is CASSLAVSSGNTIYF.

This clonotype has just a few counts. V gene TRBV11-2 combines with J gene TRBJ2-2, with D unresolved. V lost 1 base, J lost 3 bases, and 9 bases lay in between. There are 15 residues in the CDR3. Looked up from germline, CDR1 is SGHAT and CDR2 is FQNNGV. CDR3 coding DNA: TGTGCCAGCAGCTTAGGACCCCAGGACACCGGGGAGCTGTTTTTT. Residues: CASSLGPQDTGELFF. Full variable domain (outside the CDR3, taken from reference TRBV11-2 and TRBJ2-2): EAGVAQSPRYKIIEKRQSVAFWCNPISGHATLYWYQQILGQGPKLLIQFQNNGVVDDSQLPKDRFSAERLKGVDSTLKIQPAKLEDSAVYLCASSLGPQDTGELFFGEGSRLTVL.

This clonotype was seen many times. The chain combines TRBV5-1 with TRBJ2-3, with 8 bases fitting TRBD2. Germline V gene lookup returns CDR1 SGHRS and CDR2 YFSETQ. The CDR3 runs 15 residues. J was trimmed by 4 bases and V by 3 bases; bases with no gene match: 7. DNA for the CDR3: TGCGCCAGCAGCTCAGCGGGGGAGTTTTCAGATACGCAGTATTTT. Translated, it gives CASSSAGEFSDTQYF.

The gene calls are TRBV10-3 and TRBJ2-2, with D possibly TRBD2 on 6 matching bases. CDR3 length: 13 residues. The V end lost 5 bases, the J end lost 6 bases, and 10 bases lay between the germline ends. The germline V gene encodes CDR1 ENHRY and CDR2 SYGVKD. The CDR3 is CAISWEAPGELFF. The CDR3 DNA is TGTGCCATCAGTTGGGAGGCCCCCGGGGAGCTGTTTTTT.

This clonotype has just a few counts. This chain connects TRBV12-3 or TRBV12-4 to TRBJ2-4; D possibly corresponds to TRBD1 (5 bases). This CDR3 contains 13 residues. Trimming shortened V by 6 bases and J by 6 bases, and 12 bases separated the two germline ends. CDR3 DNA sequence: TGTGCCAGCAGACCAGGGCAGGGAAACATTCAGTACTTC. Translation: CASRPGQGNIQYF.

This clonotype was counted ten times or more. The chain combines TRBV3-1 with TRBJ2-2; 11 bases match TRBD1. Per the germline V gene, CDR1 is LGHDT and CDR2 is YNNKEL (reference sequence). Trimming cost V 4 bases and J 5 bases; bases outside gene matches: 3. The CDR3 covers 15 residues. CDR3 nucleotides: TGTGCCAGCAGCCCTCGGGACAGGGGGACCGGGGAGCTGTTTTTT. It codes for CASSPRDRGTGELFF.

This clonotype was seen ten or more times. The chain recombines TRBV2 with TRBJ2-1; no clear D gene. This CDR3 spans 14 amino acids. CDR1 is SNHLY and CDR2 is FYNNEI in the germline V gene. V was shortened by 8 bases and J by 5 bases, with 16 bases between the two germline ends. The CDR3 region is CASSRDFLNNEQFF. DNA of the CDR3: TGTGCCAGCTCGCGTGACTTCCTAAACAATGAGCAGTTCTTC.

This clonotype has a count of ten or more. This chain joins TRBV5-1 and TRBJ1-1; 9 bases line up with TRBD1. The CDR3 has 15 residues. CDR1 SGHRS and CDR2 YFSETQ come from the germline V gene. V shed 3 bases and J 1 base; nucleotides not matched to a gene: 4. In DNA form, the CDR3 reads TGCGCCAGCAGCTCGGGACAGGGTAAGAACACTGAAGCTTTCTTT. It encodes CASSSGQGKNTEAFF. The whole variable domain, remainder taken from reference TRBV5-1 and TRBJ1-1, is KAGVTQTPRYLIKTRGQQVTLSCSPISGHRSVSWYQQTPGQGLQFLFEYFSETQRNKGNFPGRFSGRQFSNSRSEMNVSTLELGDSALYLCASSSGQGKNTEAFFGQGTRLTVV.

The table lists this clonotype with many counts. The chain links TRBV20-1 to TRBJ1-2; tentatively, D is TRBD1 (5 bases). This CDR3 spans 11 amino acids. Germline V gene sequence: CDR1 DFQATT, CDR2 SNEGSKA (reference sequence). The V and J ends lost 7 bases and 3 bases respectively, with 9 bases between them. The CDR3 nucleotides read TGCAGTGAGAGACAGTACTATGGCTACACCTTC. Its translation: CSERQYYGYTF.

Many counts were recorded for this clonotype. The genes are TRBV20-1 and TRBJ1-1; 8 bases are shared with TRBD1. This CDR3 is built from 17 residues. V was clipped by 3 bases and J by 5 bases; unmatched bases: 17. Germline CDR1 reads DFQATT; CDR2 reads SNEGSKA (reference sequence). The CDR3 sequence is CSARLDRGFSWGTEAFF. The DNA of the CDR3 is TGCAGTGCTAGGCTCGACAGGGGATTTTCTTGGGGGACTGAAGCTTTCTTT.

This clonotype was counted many times. V gene TRBV7-9 combines with J gene TRBJ2-2; 7 positions agree with TRBD1. V lost 2 bases, J lost 6 bases, and 9 bases stayed unmatched. This CDR3 contains 16 residues. The germline V gene has CDR1 SEHNR and CDR2 FQNEAQ (reference sequence). CDR3 DNA: TGTGCCAGCAGCTTAACGACAGGGTCAGAGTCCGGGGAGCTGTTTTTT. Its protein product is CASSLTTGSESGELFF.

This clonotype occurred many times. V is TRBV5-1 and J is TRBJ2-3, with D perhaps TRBD2 (6 bases). V lost 5 bases and J 5 bases, leaving 15 bases between the germline ends. The germline V gene encodes CDR1 SGHRS and CDR2 YFSETQ. The CDR3 has 14 residues. Written as DNA, the CDR3 is TGCGCCAGCAGGGCGGGGCAACCACAAGATACGCAGTATTTT. Protein product: CASRAGQPQDTQYF.

This clonotype was counted many times. This sequence joins TRBV7-3 and TRBJ1-1; 7 bases map to TRBD1. Germline V CDR1 and CDR2: SGHTA, FQGTGA. V was clipped by 4 bases and J by 1 base; unmatched bases: 0. This CDR3 is built from 13 residues. CDR3: CASSWDRNTEAFF. CDR3 sequence (DNA): TGTGCCAGCAGCTGGGACAGGAACACTGAAGCTTTCTTT.

This clonotype occurred many times. The chain links TRBV3-1 to TRBJ1-2, with D possibly TRBD1 on 5 matching bases. CDR3 size: 16 residues. Between the trimmed V and J ends, which lost 2 bases and 6 bases, there was a span of 19 bases. Germline V gene sequence: CDR1 LGHDT, CDR2 YNNKEL (reference sequence). The CDR3 nucleotides read TGTGCCAGCAGCCAAATGGTCATGGGGGAAGGGAATGGCTACACCTTC. Its translation: CASSQMVMGEGNGYTF.

On this clonotype itself: Since a much larger clone is just one base distant, this may be a read error. The V gene is TRBV5-1, the J gene TRBJ2-1; 9 nucleotides agree with TRBD2. CDR3 length: 17 residues. Germline CDR1 SGHRS, CDR2 YFSETQ. CDR3 amino acids: CSSSLAGASGVNNEQFF. CDR3 nucleotide sequence: TGCTCCAGCAGCTTGGCCGGGGCTAGCGGGGTAAACAATGAGCAGTTCTTC.